Each of the 32 T cell receptor beta chains below was sequenced from the same sample in a study of T cell responses to AZD1222 COVID-19 vaccine. Sequenced by immunoSEQ multiplex PCR; TCRdb stores in-frame clones only, minus some. The sample has around 80,000 clones; about 88% are singletons. The specimen was peripheral blood, collected on day 0 of AZD1222 vaccination. All receptors come from an adult in good health.

The rearrangement uses TRBV7-9 and TRBJ2-5; 7 bases agree with TRBD1. The CDR3 is made up of 15 amino acids. After removal of 4 bases from V and 1 base from J, the junction contained 6 bases not matched to a gene. Germline CDR1 reads SEHNR; CDR2 reads FQNEAQ (reference sequence). Here the CDR3 DNA reads TGTGCCAGCAGCTCGTGGGACAGCCCCCAAGAGACCCAGTACTTC. Encoded protein: CASSSWDSPQETQYF.

V and J are TRBV6-5 and TRBJ1-5; D may be TRBD1 (5 bases). Trimming took 6 bases from V and 7 from J, leaving 10 bases between them. Looked up from germline, CDR1 is MNHEY and CDR2 is SVGAGI. This CDR3 is 12 amino acids long. The CDR3 coding sequence is TGTGCCAGCAGGCAGGGTACCCAGCCCCAGCATTTT. This gives the protein CASRQGTQPQHF.

This chain links TRBV3-1 (or the pseudogene TRBV3-2) with TRBJ2-4; 10 bases line up with TRBD1. The CDR3 runs to 16 residues. Looked up from germline, CDR1 is LGHDT and CDR2 is YNNKEL (reference sequence). V was clipped by 2 bases and J by 0 bases; unmatched bases: 1. DNA for the CDR3: TGTGCCAGCAGCCAAAGGGACAGGGGAGCCAAAAACATTCAGTACTTC. Residues: CASSQRDRGAKNIQYF.

The chain employs TRBV29-1 and TRBJ2-1; 12 bases are a match to TRBD2. In germline, CDR1 is SQVTM, CDR2 ANQGSEA. The CDR3 is 14 residues long. V trimming: 8 bases; J trimming: 8 bases; junction bases outside the gene matches: 10. For the CDR3, the DNA is TGCAGCCCTCGGCGGCTAGCGGGGGGGGATGAGCAGTTCTTC. It specifies CSPRRLAGGDEQFF.

Points on this clone: Other DNA sequences within the sample encode an identical CDR3. V usage is TRBV3-1 (or the pseudogene TRBV3-2) and J usage is TRBJ1-1; D gene unclear. CDR1 and CDR2 from the germline V gene are LGHDT and YNNKEL (reference sequence). With 3 bases removed from V and 1 base from J, the gap between germline ends came to 6 bases. The CDR3 contains 13 residues. This CDR3 is CASSQGRNTEAFF. The CDR3 region has the DNA TGTGCCAGCAGCCAGGGTAGGAACACTGAAGCTTTCTTT.

This clone appeared a few times. The V and J genes are TRBV11-2 and TRBJ2-7; perhaps TRBD1 as D (5 bases). The ends were cut back, 0 bases at V and 4 bases at J, with 10 bases in the middle. This CDR3 comprises 14 residues. Germline V CDR1 and CDR2: SGHAT, FQNNGV. The CDR3 sequence: CASSLEAGWYEQYF. As DNA, the CDR3 is TGTGCCAGCAGCTTAGAAGCAGGGTGGTACGAGCAGTACTTC.

V usage is TRBV29-1 and J usage is TRBJ2-2; D is unclear. This CDR3 contains 12 residues. With 6 bases removed from V and 5 bases from J, the gap between germline ends came to 10 bases. Germline CDR1 reads SQVTM; CDR2 reads ANQGSEA. This chain's CDR3 is CSVIAWTGELFF. Here the CDR3 DNA reads TGCAGCGTGATTGCTTGGACCGGGGAGCTGTTTTTT.

The J gene is TRBJ2-4, the V gene TRBV5-1, with D maybe TRBD2 (6 bases). The CDR3 has 13 residues. CDR1 is SGHRS, CDR2 YFSETQ, per germline. The V gene lost 0 bases and the J gene lost 5 bases, with 6 bases spanning the gap. The CDR3 reads CASSLAGENIQYF. Written as DNA, the CDR3 is TGCGCCAGCAGCTTGGCGGGGGAAAACATTCAGTACTTC.

The chain joins TRBV12-5 to TRBJ1-3; possible D gene TRBD1, 6 bases. Trimming stripped 5 bases from V and 0 bases from J, with 20 bases between. Germline V lookup: CDR1 LGHNT, CDR2 FRNRAP. This CDR3 comprises 18 residues. This CDR3 reads CASGPLTQGPPSGNTIYF. The CDR3, as DNA: TGTGCTAGTGGTCCCCTTACCCAGGGGCCCCCCTCTGGAAACACCATATATTTT. The variable domain in full, completed from reference TRBV12-5 and TRBJ1-3, reads DARVTQTPRHKVTEMGQEVTMRCQPILGHNTVFWYRQTMMQGLELLAYFRNRAPLDDSGMPKDRFSAEMPDATLATLKIQPSEPRDSAVYFCASGPLTQGPPSGNTIYFGEGSWLTVV.

This sequence joins TRBV5-1 and TRBJ1-2, with D maybe TRBD1 (5 bases). Germline loops: CDR1 SGHRS, CDR2 YFSETQ. The CDR3 is 15 residues long. V lost 0 bases and J 0 bases, leaving 9 bases between the germline ends. The CDR3 here is CASSLEGASNYGYTF. DNA of the CDR3: TGCGCCAGCAGCTTGGAAGGGGCATCTAACTATGGCTACACCTTC.

V usage is TRBV30 and J usage is TRBJ2-1; D unresolved. Germline loops: CDR1 GTSNPN, CDR2 SVGIG (reference sequence). This CDR3 is 12 amino acids long. V lost 0 bases, J lost 8 bases, and 8 bases lay in between. The CDR3 region has the DNA TGTGCCTGGAGTGTACGGCCCGATGAGCAGTTCTTC. Protein sequence: CAWSVRPDEQFF.

J is TRBJ1-2 and V is TRBV24-1, with D unresolved. There are 14 residues in the CDR3. Trimming cost V 1 base and J 8 bases, with 13 bases left between them. Per the germline V gene, CDR1 is KGHDR and CDR2 is SFDVKD. CDR3 nucleotide sequence: TGTGCCACCAGTGATTTTCCCCGCGGCGACGGCTACACCTTC. Translating it yields CATSDFPRGDGYTF.

The chain employs TRBV6-5 and TRBJ2-3, with TRBD2 matching 9 bases. V was clipped by 6 bases and J by 11 bases; unmatched bases: 6. Per germline, CDR1 MNHEY and CDR2 SVGAGI. The CDR3 runs to 12 residues. CDR3 sequence: CASRPTSGLQYF. The DNA for the CDR3 is TGTGCCAGCAGACCCACTAGCGGGCTGCAGTATTTT.

This chain joins TRBV28 and TRBJ1-1; D is perhaps TRBD1 (6 bases). Trimming left V 6 bases short and J 1 base short, with 12 bases between. Germline lookup yields CDR1 MDHEN and CDR2 SYDVKM. This CDR3 has 14 residues. The CDR3 bases are TGTGCCAGCAGAGCAGGGGACCAGAACACTGAAGCTTTCTTT. It translates to CASRAGDQNTEAFF.

J is TRBJ1-1 and V is TRBV11-3; tentatively, D is TRBD1 (6 bases). The germline V gene has CDR1 SGHNT and CDR2 YENEEA. The CDR3 runs 15 residues. V lost 5 bases and J 4 bases, leaving 17 bases between the germline ends. CDR3 region: CASSDSRGAGTEAFF. The DNA of the CDR3 is TGTGCCAGCAGCGATTCCAGGGGCGCTGGCACTGAAGCTTTCTTT.

V is TRBV5-1 and J is TRBJ1-3, with D tentatively TRBD1 (6 bases). The CDR3 has 15 residues. Germline assignment: CDR1 SGHRS and CDR2 YFSETQ. Trimming stripped 0 bases from V and 4 bases from J, with 11 bases between. The CDR3 region is CASSLAGARGNTIYF. CDR3 in DNA: TGCGCCAGCAGCTTGGCGGGGGCTAGGGGAAACACCATATATTTT. Combining the CDR3 with reference TRBV5-1 and TRBJ1-3 gives the whole variable domain KAGVTQTPRYLIKTRGQQVTLSCSPISGHRSVSWYQQTPGQGLQFLFEYFSETQRNKGNFPGRFSGRQFSNSRSEMNVSTLELGDSALYLCASSLAGARGNTIYFGEGSWLTVV.

The chain carries TRBV5-1 and TRBJ2-3, with D tentatively TRBD1 (6 bases). With 4 bases removed from V and 0 bases from J, the gap between germline ends came to 9 bases. Germline CDR1 is SGHRS and CDR2 is YFSETQ. This CDR3 region has 14 residues. The CDR3, as DNA: TGCGCCAGCAGCCTTGGACAGAGCACAGATACGCAGTATTTT. Protein: CASSLGQSTDTQYF.

This clone was found once. This chain joins TRBV5-5 and TRBJ1-1; unclear D gene. The CDR3 extends over 14 amino acids. Trimming cost V 5 bases and J 5 bases, with 16 bases left between them. Germline V CDR1 and CDR2: SGHKS, YYEKEE (reference sequence). DNA for the CDR3: TGTGCCAGCAGACTTGACACCCTCAGGACTGAAGCTTTCTTT. Translating it yields CASRLDTLRTEAFF.

The genes are TRBV6-5 and TRBJ1-6; 8 nucleotides line up with TRBD1. V trimming: 11 bases; J trimming: 3 bases; junction bases outside the gene matches: 6. The CDR3 sequence is 14 residues long. Germline V gives CDR1 MNHEY, CDR2 SVGAGI. The CDR3 DNA is TGTGCCGCTCAGGGGGCTGGCTATAATTCACCCCTCCACTTT. The encoded protein is CAAQGAGYNSPLHF.

The V gene is TRBV6-2 or TRBV6-3, the J gene TRBJ1-2; D gene uncertain. The CDR3 consists of 16 residues. The V end lost 3 bases, the J end lost 4 bases, and 18 bases lay between the germline ends. Germline lookup yields CDR1 MNHEY and CDR2 SVGEGT. The CDR3 here is CASSYPLYDIRYGYTF. The CDR3 DNA sequence: TGTGCCAGCAGTTATCCCCTTTACGACATCCGCTATGGCTACACCTTC.

The chain has TRBV5-1 and TRBJ1-3, with unresolved D. Germline lookup yields CDR1 SGHRS and CDR2 YFSETQ. There are 13 residues in the CDR3. V gave up 4 bases and J gave up 0 bases, with 5 bases separating them. The CDR3 spells CASSIISGNTIYF. CDR3 nucleotide sequence: TGCGCCAGCAGCATAATCTCTGGAAACACCATATATTTT.

This clone appeared once. V is TRBV11-3 and J is TRBJ2-1; no reliable D call. There are 12 residues in the CDR3. CDR1 and CDR2 from the germline V gene are SGHNT and YENEEA. The V end was cut by 1 base, the J end by 6 bases, with 4 bases between. The CDR3 coding sequence is TGTGCCAGCAGCTTAGCCTCCAATGAGCAGTTCTTC. It encodes CASSLASNEQFF.

CDR3 residues: CASGLAGGIHKDTQYF. The CDR3 coding sequence is TGTGCCAGTGGACTAGCGGGGGGGATTCACAAGGATACGCAGTATTTT. The V gene is TRBV19, the J gene TRBJ2-3, with 15 bases lining up with TRBD2. CDR1 LNHDA and CDR2 SQIVND come from the germline V gene (reference sequence). CDR3 length: 16 residues. V dropped 8 bases and J dropped 6; count of bases not matched to a gene: 9.

This clone was seen just once. The CDR3 DNA is TGCGCCAGCAGCTTGGTCGGTAGCTCTGGGGCCAACGTCCTGACTTTC. Amino acid sequence: CASSLVGSSGANVLTF. This chain joins TRBV5-1 and TRBJ2-6; no definite D call. The CDR3 covers 16 residues. Germline CDR1 SGHRS, CDR2 YFSETQ. Trimming cost V 0 bases and J 0 bases, with 7 bases left between them.

The gene calls are TRBV4-1 and TRBJ2-3; TRBD2 matches 9 bases. Germline values: CDR1 MGHRA, CDR2 YSYEKL. Trimming cost V 0 bases and J 1 base; bases outside gene matches: 5. The CDR3 is 17 residues long. The CDR3 loop is CASSQDRAGGRTDTQYF. The CDR3 DNA is TGCGCCAGCAGCCAAGATCGGGCGGGGGGGCGCACAGATACGCAGTATTTT.

The count of this clone is one. The genes are TRBV19 and TRBJ2-5, with D perhaps matching TRBD1 or TRBD2 (5 bases each). The V and J ends lost 5 bases and 2 bases respectively, with 15 bases between them. The CDR3 length is 15 residues. Germline CDR1 and CDR2: LNHDA and SQIVND (reference sequence). CDR3 DNA: TGTGCCAGTAGTTTCGGGGTAACAGGACAAGAGACCCAGTACTTC. Its protein is CASSFGVTGQETQYF.

This chain connects TRBV27 to TRBJ1-2; 12 positions agree with TRBD1. With V trimmed by 4 bases and J by 8 bases, 8 bases remained unmatched. The CDR3 sequence is 15 residues long. The V gene's germline CDR1 is MNHEY and CDR2 SMNVEV (reference sequence). The CDR3 here is CASSSEGQGARGYTF. The CDR3 nucleotides are TGTGCCAGCAGTTCGGAGGGACAGGGGGCAAGGGGCTACACCTTC.

The chain links TRBV27 to TRBJ1-2; D not certain. Germline CDR1 is MNHEY and CDR2 is SMNVEV (reference sequence). The CDR3 has 13 residues. Trimming left V 3 bases short and J 4 bases short, with 9 bases between. CDR3 sequence: CASSLDGSYGYTF. The CDR3 DNA follows: TGTGCCAGCAGTTTGGACGGATCCTATGGCTACACCTTC.

V usage is TRBV9 and J usage is TRBJ2-2; D is uncertain. The CDR3 extends over 16 amino acids. Germline V gene sequence: CDR1 SGDLS, CDR2 YYNGEE. The germline V and J ends were trimmed by 4 bases and 0 bases, with 13 bases remaining between them. In nucleotides, the CDR3 is TGTGCCAGCAGCCCCCGGACGGAATCGAACACCGGGGAGCTGTTTTTT. It encodes CASSPRTESNTGELFF.

The chain links TRBV12-3 or TRBV12-4 to TRBJ2-5, with TRBD1 identical over 7 bases. The J segment lost 4 bases and the V segment lost 6 bases, leaving 5 bases of the junction unmatched. The CDR3 contains 13 residues. DNA of the CDR3: TGTGCCAGCAGCCTCGGACAGGTAGAGACCCAGTACTTC. It is translated as CASSLGQVETQYF.

J is TRBJ1-2 and V is TRBV2; TRBD1 is a possible D gene (5 bases). The CDR3 extends over 15 amino acids. V gave up 6 bases and J gave up 3 bases, with 17 bases separating them. Germline V gene lookup returns CDR1 SNHLY and CDR2 FYNNEI. The CDR3 coding sequence is TGTGCCAGCAGCAGAAGGGTGGCCAGGGACTATGGCTACACCTTC. Its translation is CASSRRVARDYGYTF.

The genes are TRBV19 and TRBJ2-2; 7 bases are a match to TRBD1. This CDR3 spans 15 amino acids. Trimming cost V 4 bases and J 1 base; bases outside gene matches: 3. Germline V CDR1 and CDR2: LNHDA, SQIVND (reference sequence). CDR3 nucleotide sequence: TGTGCCAGTAGTAAGACAGGGTGGAACACCGGGGAGCTGTTTTTT. Protein sequence: CASSKTGWNTGELFF.